This T cell receptor (beta chain) was profiled in a study of Ad26.COV2.S vaccination and SARS-CoV-2 variants. Profiling relied on immunoSEQ multiplex PCR, and the TCRdb table lists in-frame clones only, not all of them. The table has roughly 270,000 clones, more than 75% seen once; the top ten hold over 2.5%. A word on this clone: Antigen specificity is unknown.

Treatment here: around 19 received Ad26.COV2.S at low or high dose, single or two shots; about five received placebo; per-sample allocation not given. Material that was analyzed had been drawn on day 63 after the first vaccine or placebo injection. CDR3 length: 14 residues. Germline-derived CDR1 and CDR2 are SEHNR and FQNEAQ (reference sequence). Trimming took off 5 bases at V and 4 bases at J, with 15 bases between the two ends. Broader study findings: Spike-specific TCR breadth in vaccine recipients exceeded that seen in placebo recipients.

Sequencing was performed on peripheral blood, taken in a trial of Ad26.COV2.S vaccine versus placebo. This receptor was taken from a person aged 18-65 years who received the Ad26.COV2.S COVID-19 vaccine or a placebo. This chain uses TRBV7-9 with TRBJ2-7, with a tentative D call TRBD2 (5 bases). This chain's CDR3 is CASSQAGWEYEQYF. CDR3 nucleotides: TGTGCCAGCAGCCAAGCAGGTTGGGAGTACGAGCAGTACTTC.